These 3 T cell receptor beta chains share one sample of origin, sequenced in a study of CXCR3-negative and CXCR3-positive naive CD8 T cells. The study, taken as a whole, reports: Compared with CXCR3-negative naive cells, CXCR3-positive naive cells showed more hydrophobic TRB CDR3s.

Through 5' RACE with UMI labels, the TRB cDNA libraries were prepared. Using the 5' RACE reads, TCRdb records one entry per CDR3 protein without DNA. Found here are under 90,000 distinct CDR3 sequences; the top ten clones hold approximately 0.62%. No antigen has been identified for these receptors. The sequenced material came from naive CXCR3+ CD8+ T cells from blood. Subset: CD45RO-CCR7+CD27+CD95- naive CD8+ T cells expressing CXCR3 (TNR3+). These receptors were collected from a human donor in good health. Some clones in this sample may be carry-over from other donors' samples.

V gene TRBV7-7 combines with J gene TRBJ2-1. This CDR3 region has 13 residues. Germline lookup yields CDR1 SSHAT and CDR2 FNYEAQ (reference sequence). CDR3 region: CASSPGVYNEQFF.

The CDR3 spells CASSQMSTEKLFF. The J gene is TRBJ1-4, the V gene TRBV3-2. TRBV3-2 is deemed a pseudogene. This CDR3 has 13 amino acids.

V and J are TRBV29-1 and TRBJ2-1. Germline CDR1 and CDR2: SQVTM and ANQGSEA. This CDR3 contains 14 residues. CDR3 residues: CSVLKQELYNEQFF.